This T cell receptor beta chain was documented in a study of blood T cell repertoires in COVID-19. Study as a whole: Some COVID-19 samples were acute and others convalescent; all came from the United States, Italy and Spain. The cDNA or gDNA used as material had been derived from T cells, B-cell-depleted T cells, or PBMCs.

The trim removed 1 base at V and 4 bases at J, leaving 4 bases unmatched. CDR1 and CDR2 from the germline V gene are LGHDT and YNNKEL (reference sequence). The length of the CDR3 is 15 residues. This clone appeared many times. The authors' processing: Reference gene primer amplification gave nucleated cell count estimates. Sequencing used immunoSEQ multiplex PCR; TCRdb keeps in-frame clones, though not all of them. Clone size and V and J calls were adopted from that table, with D and trimming inferred from the DNA. The repertoire holds 180,000 or so clones, with 80% to 90% as singletons. The source of this sequence is a man in his 60s with acute or convalescent COVID-19. The source material was peripheral blood. The chain couples TRBV3-1 (or the pseudogene TRBV3-2) to TRBJ2-1; 7 bases are a match to TRBD2. CDR3 DNA sequence: TGTGCCAGCAGCCAAGGCCTAGCGGAGTACAATGAGCAGTTCTTC. Encoded protein: CASSQGLAEYNEQFF.